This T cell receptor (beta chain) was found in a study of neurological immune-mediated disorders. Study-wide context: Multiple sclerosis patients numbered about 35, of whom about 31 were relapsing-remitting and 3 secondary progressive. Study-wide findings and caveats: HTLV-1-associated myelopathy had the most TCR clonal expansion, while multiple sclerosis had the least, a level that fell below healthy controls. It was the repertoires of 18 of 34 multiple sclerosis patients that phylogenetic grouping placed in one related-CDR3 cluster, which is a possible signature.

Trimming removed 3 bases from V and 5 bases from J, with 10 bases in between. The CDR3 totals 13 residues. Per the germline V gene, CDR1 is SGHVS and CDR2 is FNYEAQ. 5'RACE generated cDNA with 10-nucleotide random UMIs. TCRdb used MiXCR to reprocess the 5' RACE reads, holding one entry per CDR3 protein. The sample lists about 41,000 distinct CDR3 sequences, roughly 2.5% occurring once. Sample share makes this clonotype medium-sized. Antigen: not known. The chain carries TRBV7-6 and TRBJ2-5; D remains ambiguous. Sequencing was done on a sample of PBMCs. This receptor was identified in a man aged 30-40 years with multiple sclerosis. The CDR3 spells CASSFGRQETQYF. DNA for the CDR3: TGTGCCAGCAGCTTCGGTCGGCAGGAGACCCAGTACTTC.